This T cell receptor beta chain was sequenced for a study of blood T cell repertoires in COVID-19. Study at large: The United States, Italy and Spain provided the acute and convalescent COVID-19 samples. From T cells, B-cell-depleted T cells, or PBMCs came the material, which was cDNA or gDNA.

This CDR3 is built from 12 residues. The V and J ends lost 4 bases and 6 bases respectively, with 9 bases between them. Under the authors' procedure: Reference gene primer amplification yielded estimated nucleated cell counts. The protocol was immunoSEQ multiplex PCR, while the TCRdb copy is restricted to in-frame clones and leaves out a portion. V and J calls and clone size are given by that table; D and trimming were obtained from the DNA. The sample lists roughly 200,000 clones; 65% to 85% were seen once. Specimen: peripheral blood. This clonotype was obtained from a man aged 50 or older with active or convalescent COVID-19. The rearrangement uses TRBV12-3 or TRBV12-4 and TRBJ1-1; D is perhaps TRBD1 (6 bases). CDR3 region: CASSSTGSEAFF. DNA for the CDR3: TGTGCCAGCAGTTCCACAGGGTCTGAAGCTTTCTTT.